This T cell receptor (beta chain) emerged from a study of T cells in Graves' hyperthyroidism and ophthalmopathy. Study-wide findings and caveats: In the analysis, a 13 V-J model separated ophthalmopathy from stable hyperthyroidism.

Graves' hyperthyroidism was deemed stable given no ophthalmopathy progression within 18 months. Uncontrolled infection, other autoimmune disease, pregnancy or lactation led to exclusion. TCR beta CDR3 regions were amplified from RNA transcripts. A first-round RT-PCR of the TCR CDR3 used the HTBI primer set. MiXCR, applied by TCRdb to the multiplex PCR reads, yields one record per CDR3 protein. The table lists approximately 330,000 distinct CDR3 sequences, 18% of them singletons. This CDR3 spans 15 amino acids. V gave up 4 bases and J gave up 4 bases, with 18 bases separating them. The germline V gene encodes CDR1 SGHRS and CDR2 YFSETQ. This clonotype was observed many times. No antigen is known for it.

The J gene is TRBJ2-7, the V gene TRBV5-1; weak D call: TRBD1 (6 bases). Sequenced sample: blood. This TCR derives from a woman aged 50 to 60 with Graves' hyperthyroidism. The chain's CDR3 is CASSLVSGTQYEQYF. CDR3 coding DNA: TGCGCCAGCAGCCTGGTTTCCGGGACACAATACGAGCAGTACTTC.